This T cell receptor beta chain was identified during a study of vaccination effects on CD4 cells after COVID-19. In regard to this clone: The antigen remains unidentified.

Peptide-pool stimulation followed by sequencing identified expanded antigen-specific CD4+ clonotypes in the ViraFEST assay. CD4+ T cell isolation took place after more than eight days of culture. Confirmation by PCR established that the person had SARS-CoV-2 infection between March and December 2020. CDR3 length equals 15 residues. With 0 bases removed from V and 2 bases from J, the gap between germline ends came to 10 bases. In germline, CDR1 is ENHRY, CDR2 SYGVKD. Repertoires were generated with immunoSEQ multiplex PCR, while TCRdb's copy carries only in-frame clones and drops some. The data contain tens of thousands of clones, about two thirds of them seen just once; the ten biggest clones take up around 28%.

The sequenced sample was CD4+ T cells from PBMCs cultured with a peptide pool, obtained before COVID-19 vaccination. The chain couples TRBV10-3 to TRBJ1-2, with a tentative D call TRBD1 (6 bases). The source is a human donor who had a prior SARS-CoV-2 infection. The CDR3 here is CAISESEGGNYGYTF. The CDR3 nucleotides read TGTGCCATCAGTGAGTCTGAAGGGGGGAACTATGGCTACACCTTC.